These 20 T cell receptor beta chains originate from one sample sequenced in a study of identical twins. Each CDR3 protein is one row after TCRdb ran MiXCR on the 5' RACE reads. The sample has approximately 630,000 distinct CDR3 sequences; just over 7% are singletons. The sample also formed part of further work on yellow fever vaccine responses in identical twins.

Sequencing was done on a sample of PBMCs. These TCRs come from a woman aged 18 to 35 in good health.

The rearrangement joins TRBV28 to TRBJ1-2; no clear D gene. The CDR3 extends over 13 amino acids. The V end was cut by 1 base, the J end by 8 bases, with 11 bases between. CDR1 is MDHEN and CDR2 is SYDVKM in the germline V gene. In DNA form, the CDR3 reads TGTGCCAGCAGTTTATTTGACCGCCCGGGCTACACCTTC. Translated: CASSLFDRPGYTF.

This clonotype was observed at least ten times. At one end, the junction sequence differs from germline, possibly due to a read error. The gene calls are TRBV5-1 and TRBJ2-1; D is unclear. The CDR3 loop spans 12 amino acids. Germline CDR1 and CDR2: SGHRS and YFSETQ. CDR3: CASSLVSNEQFF. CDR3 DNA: TGTGCCAGCAGCCTCGTTTCGAATGAGCAGTTCTTC.

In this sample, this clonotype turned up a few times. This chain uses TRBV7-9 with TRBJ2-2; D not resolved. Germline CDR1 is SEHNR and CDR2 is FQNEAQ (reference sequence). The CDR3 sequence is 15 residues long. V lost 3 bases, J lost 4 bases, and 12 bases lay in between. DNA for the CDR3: TGTGCCAGCAGCTTGATGTCCCCTGCCACCGGGGAGCTGTTTTTT. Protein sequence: CASSLMSPATGELFF.

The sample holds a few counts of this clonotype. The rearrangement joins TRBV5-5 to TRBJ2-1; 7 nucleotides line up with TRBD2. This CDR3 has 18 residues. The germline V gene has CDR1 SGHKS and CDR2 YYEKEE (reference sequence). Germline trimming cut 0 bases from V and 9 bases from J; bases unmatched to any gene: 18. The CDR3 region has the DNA TGTGCCAGCAGCTTGGAGGGAGGGACTACCGGAGTCCTTGGTGAGCAGTTCTTC. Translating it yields CASSLEGGTTGVLGEQFF.

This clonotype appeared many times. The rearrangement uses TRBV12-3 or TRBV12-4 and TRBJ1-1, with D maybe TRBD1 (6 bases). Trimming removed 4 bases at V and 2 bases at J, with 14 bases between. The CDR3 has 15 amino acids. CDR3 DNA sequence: TGTGCCAGCAGTTCCCGGGGAGGGGGAAACACTGAAGCTTTCTTT. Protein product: CASSSRGGGNTEAFF.

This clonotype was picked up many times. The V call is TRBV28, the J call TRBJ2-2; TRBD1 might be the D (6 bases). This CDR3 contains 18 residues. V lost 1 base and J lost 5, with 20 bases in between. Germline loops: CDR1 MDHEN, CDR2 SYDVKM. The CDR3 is CASSLSRQDPVGTGELFF. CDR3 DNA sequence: TGTGCCAGCAGTTTATCCAGACAGGACCCCGTGGGGACCGGGGAGCTGTTTTTT.

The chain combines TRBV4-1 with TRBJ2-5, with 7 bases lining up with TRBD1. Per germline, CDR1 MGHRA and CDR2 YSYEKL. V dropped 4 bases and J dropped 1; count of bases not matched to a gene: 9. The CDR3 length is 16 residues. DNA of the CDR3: TGCGCCAGCAGCCTCCGCCTCAGGGACAGCCAAGAGACCCAGTACTTC. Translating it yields CASSLRLRDSQETQYF.

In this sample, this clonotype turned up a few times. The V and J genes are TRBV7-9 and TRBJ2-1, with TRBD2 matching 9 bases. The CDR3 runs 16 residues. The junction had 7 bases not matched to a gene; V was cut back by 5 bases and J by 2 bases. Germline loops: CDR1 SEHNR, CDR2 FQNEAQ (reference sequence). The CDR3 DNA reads TGTGCCAGCAGCCCCCGTAGCGGGAGTGCCTACAATGAGCAGTTCTTC. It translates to CASSPRSGSAYNEQFF.

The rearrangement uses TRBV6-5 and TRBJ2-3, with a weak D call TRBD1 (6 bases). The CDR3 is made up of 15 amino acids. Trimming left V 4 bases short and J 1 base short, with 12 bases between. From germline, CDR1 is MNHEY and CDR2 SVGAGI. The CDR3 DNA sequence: TGTGCCAGCAGTTCACCGGGACACGGCACAGATACGCAGTATTTT. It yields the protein CASSSPGHGTDTQYF.

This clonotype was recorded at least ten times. Written as DNA, the CDR3 is TGTGCCAGCAGTTCCCAGGCCAGAGCTTTCTTT. Protein sequence: CASSSQARAFF. This chain connects TRBV12-3 or TRBV12-4 to TRBJ1-1; D uncertain. V was trimmed by 4 bases and J by 10 bases, leaving 10 bases between them. This CDR3 region has 11 residues.

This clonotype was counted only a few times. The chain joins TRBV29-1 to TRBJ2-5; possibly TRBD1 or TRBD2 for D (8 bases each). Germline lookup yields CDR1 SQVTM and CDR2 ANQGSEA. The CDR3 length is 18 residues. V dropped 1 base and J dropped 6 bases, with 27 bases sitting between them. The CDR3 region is CSVEVAGGQRLARKTQYF. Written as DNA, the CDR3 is TGCAGCGTTGAAGTGGCAGGGGGCCAAAGACTAGCGAGAAAGACCCAGTACTTC.

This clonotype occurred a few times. In DNA form, the CDR3 reads TGTGCCAGCAGCTTATCGGTCTATAGGGGGGCGGACCTAGGTGGAACCTACAATGAGCAGTTCTTC. Encoded protein: CASSLSVYRGADLGGTYNEQFF. The chain couples TRBV7-2 to TRBJ2-1; D may be TRBD1 or TRBD2 (6 bases each). CDR3 size: 22 residues. Per the germline V gene, CDR1 is SGHTA and CDR2 is FQGNSA. V lost 2 bases and J 2 bases, leaving 31 bases between the germline ends.

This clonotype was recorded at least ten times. DNA for the CDR3: TGTGCCAGCAGCTTAGGGGTGGGTGCTGCGTACGTC. It encodes CASSLGVGAAYV. J is TRBJ2-7 and V is TRBV7-9; D is unresolved. The CDR3 totals 12 residues. Trimming removed 1 base at V and 12 bases at J, with 13 bases between. Per the germline V gene, CDR1 is SEHNR and CDR2 is FQNEAQ (reference sequence).

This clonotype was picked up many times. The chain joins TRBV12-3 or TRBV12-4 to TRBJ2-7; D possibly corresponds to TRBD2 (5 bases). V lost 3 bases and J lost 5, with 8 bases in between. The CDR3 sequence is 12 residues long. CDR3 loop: CASSFRLNEQYF. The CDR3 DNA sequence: TGTGCCAGCAGTTTTCGACTAAACGAGCAGTACTTC.

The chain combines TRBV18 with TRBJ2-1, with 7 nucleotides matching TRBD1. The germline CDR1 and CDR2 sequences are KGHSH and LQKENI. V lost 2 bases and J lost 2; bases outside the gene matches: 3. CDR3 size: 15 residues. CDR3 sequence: CASSPTTGTYNEQFF. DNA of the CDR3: TGTGCCAGCTCACCAACGACAGGGACCTACAATGAGCAGTTCTTC. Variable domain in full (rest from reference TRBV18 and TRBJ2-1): NAGVMQNPRHLVRRRGQEARLRCSPMKGHSHVYWYRQLPEEGLKFMVYLQKENIIDESGMPKERFSAEFPKEGPSILRIQQVVRGDSAAYFCASSPTTGTYNEQFFGPGTRLTVL.

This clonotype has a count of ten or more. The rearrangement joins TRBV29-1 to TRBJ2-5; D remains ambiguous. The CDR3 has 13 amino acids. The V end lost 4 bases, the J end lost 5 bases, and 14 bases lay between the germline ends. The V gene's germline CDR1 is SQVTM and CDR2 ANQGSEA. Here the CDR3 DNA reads TGCAGCGTTGTAAAGGGATCCATCGAGACCCAGTACTTC. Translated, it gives CSVVKGSIETQYF.

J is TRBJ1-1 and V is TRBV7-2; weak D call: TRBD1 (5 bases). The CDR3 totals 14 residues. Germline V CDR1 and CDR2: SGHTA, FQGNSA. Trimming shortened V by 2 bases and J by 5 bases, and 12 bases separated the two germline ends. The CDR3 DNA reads TGTGCCAGCAGCTTAAAGGGAGGGACGACTGAAGCTTTCTTT. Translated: CASSLKGGTTEAFF.

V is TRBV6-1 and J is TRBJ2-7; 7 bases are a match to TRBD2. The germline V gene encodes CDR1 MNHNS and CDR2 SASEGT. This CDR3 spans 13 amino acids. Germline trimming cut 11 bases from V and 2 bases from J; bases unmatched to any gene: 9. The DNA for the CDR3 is TGTGCCTCAGAGGGAGGGTGGCCCTACGAGCAGTACGTC. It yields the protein CASEGGWPYEQYV.

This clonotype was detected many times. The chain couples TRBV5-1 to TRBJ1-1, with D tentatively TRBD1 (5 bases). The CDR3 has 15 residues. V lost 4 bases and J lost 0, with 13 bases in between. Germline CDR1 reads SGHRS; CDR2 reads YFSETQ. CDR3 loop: CASSPLTDMNTEAFF. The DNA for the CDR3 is TGCGCCAGCAGCCCTCTGACAGATATGAACACTGAAGCTTTCTTT.

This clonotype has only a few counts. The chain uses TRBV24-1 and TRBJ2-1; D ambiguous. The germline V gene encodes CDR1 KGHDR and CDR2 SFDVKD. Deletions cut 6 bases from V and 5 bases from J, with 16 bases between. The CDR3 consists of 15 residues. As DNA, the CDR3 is TGTGCCACCAGTTACAAAGGCGACTCAAACAATGAGCAGTTCTTC. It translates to CATSYKGDSNNEQFF.